The source of this TCR beta chain is a study of cytomegalovirus exposure and HLA in healthy donors listed by TCRdb under 2017. Describing the broader study: The 666 repertoires of the first cohort and the 120 validation repertoires were produced on the same platform, according to a later analysis. The aim of the study was to test whether cataloging public T cell receptors could identify signatures of past pathogen exposure. In addition to the first cohort of roughly 700 subjects, a separate validation cohort of about 120 different subjects was used. High-throughput TCR immunosequencing, statistical association of individual TCRs with disease status, and machine learning were combined to predict cytomegalovirus infection status.

The donors belonged to the validation cohort of over a hundred subjects, which was separate from the approximately 700-subject first cohort. What the study reported, not specific to this receptor: In both the original and validation cohorts, the classifier was reported to diagnose cytomegalovirus status with high specificity and sensitivity. In vitro tests confirmed that a few of the cytomegalovirus-associated TCR beta chains recognize cytomegalovirus antigens. According to the authors, the approach could potentially be generalized to other disease states and immunological phenotypes. A later analysis found that TCRs clustered in the first cohort also tended to co-occur in the roughly 120 validation repertoires, with 90% to 95% of cluster scores above 0. All 110 or so repertoires were used to score co-occurrence in the validation cohort in a later analysis, because that analysis had no HLA typing for the cohort. While some public TCRs were present in many individuals, most TCR sequences turned up only very rarely across donors. In the study, 150 to 200 TCR beta chains were listed as associated with cytomegalovirus.

The protocol used for the library was the immunoSEQ multiplex PCR assay. Under the source paper's analysis protocol: To diagnose cytomegalovirus status from the catalog of TCR beta chain sequences, a statistical classification framework was built. As stored in TCRdb, this immuneACCESS dataset retains in-frame rearrangements with V and J assigned. A fraction of the clones does not appear; measured against another copy, unresolved V genes explain less than half of the discrepancy, and the remainder lacks a known reason. That table is the source of V, J and clone size, and D and trimming were worked out from the DNA. Within this sample are approximately 200,000 clones, with 80% to 90% of them counted one time only. The ten most abundant clones make up approximately 2.9% of the sample. The germline V gene yields LGHNA for CDR1 and YNFKEQ for CDR2. Trimming accounts for 1 base at V and 4 bases at J, while the number of junction bases matched to no gene is 3. From cysteine to phenylalanine, the CDR3 is 14 amino acids long. The CDR3 DNA has 42 bases and is translated from base 1.

In this sample, this clone turned up once. This receptor's antigen is unknown. No base quality values were provided; no much bigger clone lies one nucleotide off. Other DNA sequences of this sample code for an identical CDR3. The receptor chain draws on TRBV4-2 and TRBJ2-5, with 7 bases aligning to TRBD1. The sample was PBMCs. This TCR derives from a woman aged 18-29 years in good health and CMV-seronegative. The CDR3 protein sequence reads: CASSQGPGGETQYF. The DNA sequence is TGTGCCAGCAGCCAAGGACCAGGGGGAGAGACCCAGTACTTC.